The 18 T cell receptor beta chains given below trace back to one sample, sequenced in a study of blood T cells in healthy people across ages. For the second PCR, which ran for about 6 to 11 cycles, a sample-barcoded 5' primer and a J-beta primer mix were used. TCRdb used MiXCR to reprocess the 5' RACE reads, holding one entry per CDR3 protein. There are around 800,000 distinct CDR3 sequences in the sample; around two thirds occur only once, and around a quarter lies in the top ten. The sequenced sample consisted of blood. The receptors shown here come from a man aged 25 to 40 in good health.

This clonotype was seen at least ten times. This chain joins TRBV6-2 or TRBV6-3 and TRBJ2-1, with D maybe TRBD2 (5 bases). The CDR3 contains 16 residues. CDR1 and CDR2 (germline): MNHEY, SVGEGT. Trimming shortened V by 6 bases and J by 3 bases, and 18 bases separated the two germline ends. CDR3 nucleotide sequence: TGTGCCAGCAGCTCCTCTCTGGCGGGCGTCTACAATGAGCAGTTCTTC. This encodes CASSSSLAGVYNEQFF.

In its sample, this clonotype was seen a few times. The chain is built from TRBV2 and TRBJ2-1, with 8 positions matching TRBD2. This CDR3 has 14 residues. V gave up 4 bases and J gave up 6 bases; unmatched junction bases: 5. Germline assignment: CDR1 SNHLY and CDR2 FYNNEI. The CDR3: CASSATTSGNEQFF. CDR3 DNA sequence: TGTGCCAGCAGTGCCACCACTAGCGGCAATGAGCAGTTCTTC.

Only one count was recorded for this clonotype. The genes are TRBV3-1 and TRBJ1-3; D call uncertain. The V end lost 4 bases, the J end lost 3 bases, and 10 bases lay between the germline ends. This CDR3 is built from 14 residues. Germline V gene lookup returns CDR1 LGHDT and CDR2 YNNKEL (reference sequence). In DNA form, the CDR3 reads TGTGCCAGCAGCCCACACTCCGATGGAAACACCATATATTTT. Translation gives CASSPHSDGNTIYF.

V and J are TRBV20-1 and TRBJ1-1; the D gene is possibly TRBD1 (6 bases). In germline, CDR1 is DFQATT, CDR2 SNEGSKA (reference sequence). Trimming pared 2 bases from V and 11 bases from J, leaving 30 bases between. There are 17 residues in the CDR3. CDR3 region: CSARFPHEDSGFHNAFF. CDR3 nucleotides: TGCAGTGCTAGATTCCCCCACGAGGACAGTGGCTTCCATAACGCTTTCTTT.

CDR3 region: CASSYSNRAPGRSPLHF. The CDR3 nucleotides are TGTGCCAGCAGTTACTCCAACCGGGCCCCAGGGAGATCACCCCTCCACTTT. The genes are TRBV6-2 or TRBV6-3 and TRBJ1-6; D perhaps matches TRBD1 (5 bases). This CDR3 spans 17 amino acids. V was shortened by 0 bases and J by 10 bases, with 19 bases between the two germline ends. Germline values: CDR1 MNHEY, CDR2 SVGEGT.

The chain carries TRBV20-1 and TRBJ2-7; TRBD1 matches at 7 bases. CDR3 size: 14 residues. The germline CDR1 and CDR2 sequences are DFQATT and SNEGSKA (reference sequence). V was pared by 6 bases and J by 4 bases, with 12 bases of the junction left unmatched. The CDR3 region has the DNA TGCAGTGCCCCACCTTCGGACAGGCTTTACGAGCAGTACTTC. Residues: CSAPPSDRLYEQYF.

There are a few counts of this clonotype. The chain carries TRBV5-1 and TRBJ2-5, with TRBD1 identical over 7 bases. The CDR3 runs 14 residues. V shed 0 bases, J shed 5 bases, and the junction held 4 bases outside the gene matches. The V gene's germline CDR1 is SGHRS and CDR2 YFSETQ. The CDR3 protein is CASSLGQGSETQYF. CDR3 DNA sequence: TGCGCCAGCAGCTTGGGACAGGGTTCGGAGACCCAGTACTTC.

In its sample, this clonotype was seen a few times. The chain employs TRBV29-1 and TRBJ2-3; D unclear. V was shortened by 4 bases and J by 12 bases, with 8 bases between the two germline ends. The CDR3 totals 9 residues. Germline CDR1 SQVTM, CDR2 ANQGSEA. Written as DNA, the CDR3 is TGCAGCGTTGGCCCCAACCAGTATTTT. Protein: CSVGPNQYF.

This clonotype was observed once. The genes are TRBV5-1 and TRBJ1-2; no firm D call. V was cut by 5 bases and J by 7 bases, with 12 bases left in between. The CDR3 runs to 12 residues. Germline CDR1 is SGHRS and CDR2 is YFSETQ. The CDR3 nucleotides read TGCGCCAGCAGTCTTGAGAGGGTTGGCTACACCTTC. Its protein product is CASSLERVGYTF.

This clonotype came up once. The chain carries TRBV4-3 and TRBJ2-5; TRBD1 matches at 9 bases. There are 18 residues in the CDR3. The germline V gene has CDR1 LGHNA and CDR2 YSLEER. Trimming cost V 3 bases and J 0 bases; bases outside gene matches: 11. The CDR3 nucleotides are TGCGCCAGCAGCCAGGACCCGGACAGGGGCATGTACCAAGAGACCCAGTACTTC. This gives the protein CASSQDPDRGMYQETQYF.

This clonotype appeared once. CDR3 sequence reads: CASSFPHNPTGGNYNEQFF. The CDR3 DNA reads as TGTGCCAGCAGTTTCCCCCATAATCCGACAGGGGGCAACTACAATGAGCAGTTCTTC. This chain links TRBV12-3 or TRBV12-4 with TRBJ2-1; 10 bases are shared with TRBD1. The trim removed 3 bases at V and 3 bases at J, leaving 14 bases unmatched. CDR3 size: 19 residues.

The chain uses TRBV24-1 and TRBJ2-5; 7 positions agree with TRBD1. Germline V gene sequence: CDR1 KGHDR, CDR2 SFDVKD. Trimming removed 3 bases from V and 4 bases from J; junction bases left unmatched: 10. This CDR3 comprises 16 residues. The CDR3 region is CATSDGFTGAGETQYF. The CDR3 region has the DNA TGTGCCACCAGTGATGGATTTACAGGGGCGGGAGAGACCCAGTACTTC.

The CDR3 reads CSATGDRNSPLHF. The CDR3 DNA reads TGCAGTGCCACAGGGGATCGAAATTCACCCCTCCACTTT. The chain links TRBV20-1 to TRBJ1-6; 7 bases line up with TRBD1. CDR3 length: 13 amino acids. CDR1 and CDR2 (germline): DFQATT, SNEGSKA (reference sequence). The ends lost 6 bases at V and 7 bases at J; junction bases unmatched: 6.

This chain connects TRBV14 to TRBJ2-1, with D possibly TRBD2 on 5 matching bases. V lost 2 bases to trimming and J lost 13 bases, with 21 bases between them. Germline CDR1 and CDR2: SGHDN and FVKESK. The CDR3 runs to 15 residues. The CDR3 protein is CASSQILARGSPQFF. The DNA for the CDR3 is TGTGCCAGCAGCCAAATCCTAGCTCGTGGGAGCCCACAGTTCTTC.

V and J are TRBV4-2 and TRBJ2-7, with D possibly matching TRBD1 (6 bases). Germline loops: CDR1 LGHNA, CDR2 YNFKEQ. The V end was cut by 1 base, the J end by 0 bases, with 13 bases between. The CDR3 extends over 16 amino acids. This CDR3 is CASSQALQGSSYEQYF. Here the CDR3 DNA reads TGTGCCAGCAGCCAAGCCCTACAGGGATCCTCCTACGAGCAGTACTTC.

J is TRBJ2-1 and V is TRBV5-1; D perhaps matches TRBD1 (5 bases). The ends were cut back, 5 bases at V and 7 bases at J, with 22 bases in the middle. CDR3 length: 16 residues. The germline V gene has CDR1 SGHRS and CDR2 YFSETQ. The DNA for the CDR3 is TGCGCCAGCAGACAGATCCAGGGTAATGTGCGAAATGAGCAGTTCTTC. Its translation: CASRQIQGNVRNEQFF.

The genes are TRBV20-1 and TRBJ1-2; 9 bases map to TRBD1. CDR1 is DFQATT and CDR2 is SNEGSKA in the germline V gene (reference sequence). The CDR3 extends over 14 amino acids. Trimming removed 6 bases from V and 2 bases from J; junction bases left unmatched: 7. The CDR3 DNA is TGCAGTGCCCAGATTGGACAGGGGAACTATGGCTACACCTTC. Amino acid sequence: CSAQIGQGNYGYTF.

This chain joins TRBV12-3 or TRBV12-4 and TRBJ2-1; TRBD2 aligns across 9 bases. J gave up 4 bases and V 6 bases, and 7 bases lay outside the gene matches. CDR3 length: 15 amino acids. The CDR3 spells CASSPWRGGYNEQFF. CDR3 bases: TGTGCCAGCAGCCCATGGCGGGGGGGATACAATGAGCAGTTCTTC.